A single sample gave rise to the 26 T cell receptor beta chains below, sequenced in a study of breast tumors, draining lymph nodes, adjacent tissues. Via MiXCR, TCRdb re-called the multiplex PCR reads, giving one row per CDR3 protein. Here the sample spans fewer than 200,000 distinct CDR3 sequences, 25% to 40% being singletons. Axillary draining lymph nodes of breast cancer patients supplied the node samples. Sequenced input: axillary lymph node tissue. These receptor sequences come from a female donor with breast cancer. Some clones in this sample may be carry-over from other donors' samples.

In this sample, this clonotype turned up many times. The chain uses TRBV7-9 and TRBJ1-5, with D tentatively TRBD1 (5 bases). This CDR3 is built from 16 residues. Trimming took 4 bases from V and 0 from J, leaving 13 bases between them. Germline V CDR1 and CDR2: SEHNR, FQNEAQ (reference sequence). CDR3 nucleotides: TGTGCCAGCAGCTCCCGGGGGTTACATAGCAATCAGCCCCAGCATTTT. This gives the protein CASSSRGLHSNQPQHF.

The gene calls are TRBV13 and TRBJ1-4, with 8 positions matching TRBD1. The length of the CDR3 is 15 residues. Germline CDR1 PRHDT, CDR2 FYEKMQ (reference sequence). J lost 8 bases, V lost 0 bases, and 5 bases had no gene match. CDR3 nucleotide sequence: TGTGCCAGCAGCTTAGGGACAGGGGTCGGAGAAAAACTGTTTTTT. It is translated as CASSLGTGVGEKLFF. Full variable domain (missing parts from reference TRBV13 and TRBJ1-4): AAGVIQSPRHLIKEKRETATLKCYPIPRHDTVYWYQQGPGQDPQFLISFYEKMQSDKGSIPDRFSAQQFSDYHSELNMSSLELGDSALYFCASSLGTGVGEKLFFGSGTQLSVL.

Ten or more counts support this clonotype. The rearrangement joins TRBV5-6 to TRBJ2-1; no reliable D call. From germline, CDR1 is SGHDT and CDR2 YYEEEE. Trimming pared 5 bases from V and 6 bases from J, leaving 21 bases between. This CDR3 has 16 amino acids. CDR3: CASSLSRGRLGNEQFF. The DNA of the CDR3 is TGTGCCAGCAGTCTTTCGCGTGGTAGATTGGGCAATGAGCAGTTCTTC.

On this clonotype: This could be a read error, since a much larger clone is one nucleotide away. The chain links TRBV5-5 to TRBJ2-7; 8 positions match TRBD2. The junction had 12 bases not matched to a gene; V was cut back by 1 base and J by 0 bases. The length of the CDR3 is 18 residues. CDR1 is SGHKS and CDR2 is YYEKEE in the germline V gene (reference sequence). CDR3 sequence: CASSLTPGRGASSYEQYF. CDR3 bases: TGTGCCAGCAGCTTGACTCCCGGGAGGGGGGCCAGCTCCTACGAGCAGTACTTC.

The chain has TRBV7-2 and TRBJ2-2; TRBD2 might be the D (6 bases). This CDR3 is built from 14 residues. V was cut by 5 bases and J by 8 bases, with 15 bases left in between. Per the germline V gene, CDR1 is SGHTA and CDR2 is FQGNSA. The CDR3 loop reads CASSQNGGLGELFF. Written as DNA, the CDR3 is TGTGCCAGCAGCCAAAACGGGGGTTTGGGGGAGCTGTTTTTT. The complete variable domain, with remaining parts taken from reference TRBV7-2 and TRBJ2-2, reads GAGVSQSPSNKVTEKGKDVELRCDPISGHTALYWYRQSLGQGLEFLIYFQGNSAPDKSGLPSDRFSAERTGGSVSTLTIQRTQQEDSAVYLCASSQNGGLGELFFGEGSRLTVL.

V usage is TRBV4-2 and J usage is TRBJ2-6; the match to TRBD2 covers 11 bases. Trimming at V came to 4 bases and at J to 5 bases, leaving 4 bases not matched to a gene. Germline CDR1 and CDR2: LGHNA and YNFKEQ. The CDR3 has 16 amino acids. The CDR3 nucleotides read TGTGCCAGCAGCCCTATGACTAGCGGGAGGGCCAACGTCCTGACTTTC. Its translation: CASSPMTSGRANVLTF.

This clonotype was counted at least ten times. CDR3 nucleotides: TGTGCCAGCAGCGCACAGGGGGGAAAACTGTTTTTT. It specifies CASSAQGGKLFF. The rearrangement joins TRBV9 to TRBJ1-4; TRBD1 agrees at 8 bases. Per germline, CDR1 SGDLS and CDR2 YYNGEE. Trimming removed 3 bases from V and 10 bases from J; junction bases left unmatched: 2. CDR3 length equals 12 residues.

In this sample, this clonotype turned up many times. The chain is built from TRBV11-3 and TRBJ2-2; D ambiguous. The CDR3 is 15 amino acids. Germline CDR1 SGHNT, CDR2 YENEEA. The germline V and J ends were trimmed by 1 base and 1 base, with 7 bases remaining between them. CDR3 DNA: TGTGCCAGCAGCTTAGTGACGCAGAACACCGGGGAGCTGTTTTTT. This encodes CASSLVTQNTGELFF. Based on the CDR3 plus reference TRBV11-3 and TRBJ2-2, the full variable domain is EAGVVQSPRYKIIEKKQPVAFWCNPISGHNTLYWYLQNLGQGPELLIRYENEEAVDDSQLPKDRFSAERLKGVDSTLKIQPAELGDSAVYLCASSLVTQNTGELFFGEGSRLTVL.

CDR3 amino acids: CATGTSGKLYEQYF. Here the CDR3 DNA reads TGTGCCACCGGGACTAGCGGGAAATTATACGAGCAGTACTTC. The chain is built from TRBV6-1 and TRBJ2-7; 13 positions agree with TRBD2. Looked up from germline, CDR1 is MNHNS and CDR2 is SASEGT. The CDR3 runs to 14 residues. Losses at the gene ends were 10 bases for V and 4 bases for J; bases not matched to a gene: 7.

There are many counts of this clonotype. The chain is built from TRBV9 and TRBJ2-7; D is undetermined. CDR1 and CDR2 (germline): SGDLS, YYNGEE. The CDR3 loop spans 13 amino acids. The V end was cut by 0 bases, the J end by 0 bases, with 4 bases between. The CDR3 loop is CASSVDSSYEQYF. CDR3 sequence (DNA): TGTGCCAGCAGCGTAGACAGCTCCTACGAGCAGTACTTC.

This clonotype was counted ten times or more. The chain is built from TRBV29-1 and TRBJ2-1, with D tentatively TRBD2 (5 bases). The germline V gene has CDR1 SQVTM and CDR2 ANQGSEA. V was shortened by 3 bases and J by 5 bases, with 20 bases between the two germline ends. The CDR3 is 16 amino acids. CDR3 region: CSVDCVTPRTDNEQFF. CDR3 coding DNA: TGCAGCGTTGACTGCGTGACACCCCGGACTGACAATGAGCAGTTCTTC.

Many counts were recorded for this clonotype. The CDR3 reads CASSAGWGREKLFF. The DNA for the CDR3 is TGTGCCAGCAGCGCCGGATGGGGGCGAGAAAAACTGTTTTTT. V and J are TRBV5-8 and TRBJ1-4; D is possibly TRBD1 (6 bases). The germline V and J ends were trimmed by 4 bases and 8 bases, with 15 bases remaining between them. The germline V gene encodes CDR1 SGHTS and CDR2 YDEGEE. The CDR3 runs to 14 residues.

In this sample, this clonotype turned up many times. The CDR3 nucleotides read TGTGCCAGCAGCGTAGGGGTAGCGGGAGCCCATGAGCAGTTCTTC. Translating gives CASSVGVAGAHEQFF. The chain recombines TRBV9 with TRBJ2-1; TRBD2 matches 9 bases. CDR1 is SGDLS and CDR2 is YYNGEE in the germline V gene. This CDR3 spans 15 amino acids. After removal of 0 bases from V and 8 bases from J, the junction contained 6 bases not matched to a gene.

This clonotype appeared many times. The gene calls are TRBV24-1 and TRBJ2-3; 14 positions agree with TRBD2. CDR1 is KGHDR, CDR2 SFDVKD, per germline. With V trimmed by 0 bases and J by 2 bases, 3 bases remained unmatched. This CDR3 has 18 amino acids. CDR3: CATSDLPGLAGATDTQYF. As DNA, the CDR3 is TGTGCCACCAGTGATTTGCCGGGACTAGCGGGAGCCACAGATACGCAGTATTTT.

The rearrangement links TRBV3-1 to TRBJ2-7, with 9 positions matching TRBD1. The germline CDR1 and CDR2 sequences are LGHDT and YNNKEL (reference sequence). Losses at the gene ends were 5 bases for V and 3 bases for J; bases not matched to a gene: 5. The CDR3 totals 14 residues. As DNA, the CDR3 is TGTGCCAGCAGCGACGGGACAGGGCTCTACGAGCAGTACTTC. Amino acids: CASSDGTGLYEQYF.

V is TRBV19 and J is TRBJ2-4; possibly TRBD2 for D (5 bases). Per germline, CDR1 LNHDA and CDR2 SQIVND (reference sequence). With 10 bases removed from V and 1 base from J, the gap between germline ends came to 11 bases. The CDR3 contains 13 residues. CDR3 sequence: CATGVGAKNIQYF. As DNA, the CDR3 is TGTGCCACCGGGGTTGGGGCCAAAAACATTCAGTACTTC.

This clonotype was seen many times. The CDR3 DNA reads as TGCGCCAGCAGTTTCAGTCCAGGGTCGGACGGAAACACCATATATTTT. Translating it yields CASSFSPGSDGNTIYF. The rearrangement links TRBV5-1 to TRBJ1-3, with D possibly being TRBD1 (5 bases). The CDR3 totals 16 residues. Germline values: CDR1 SGHRS, CDR2 YFSETQ. The V end was cut by 5 bases, the J end by 4 bases, with 19 bases between.

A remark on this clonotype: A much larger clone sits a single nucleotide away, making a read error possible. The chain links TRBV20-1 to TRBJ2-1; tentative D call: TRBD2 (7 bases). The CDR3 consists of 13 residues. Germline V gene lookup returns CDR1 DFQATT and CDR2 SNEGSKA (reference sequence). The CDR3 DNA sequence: TGCAGTGCAGGGGGGGGGGGACGGAATGCGCAGTTCTTC. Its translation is CSAGGGGRNAQFF.

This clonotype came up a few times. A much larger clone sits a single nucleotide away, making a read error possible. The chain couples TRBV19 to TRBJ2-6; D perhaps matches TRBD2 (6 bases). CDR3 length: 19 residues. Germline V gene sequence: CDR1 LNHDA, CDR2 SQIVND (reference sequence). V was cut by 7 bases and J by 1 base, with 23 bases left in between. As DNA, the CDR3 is TGTGCCAGTACCGACCCCATATTGGACGGGGGATCTGGGGCCAACGTCCTGACTTTC. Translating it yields CASTDPILDGGSGANVLTF.

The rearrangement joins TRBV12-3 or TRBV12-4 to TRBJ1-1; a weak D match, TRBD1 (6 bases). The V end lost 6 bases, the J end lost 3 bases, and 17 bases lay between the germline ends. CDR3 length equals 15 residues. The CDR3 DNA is TGTGCCAGCAGCTTTAATAGGGGGGCGGACACTGAAGCTTTCTTT. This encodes CASSFNRGADTEAFF.

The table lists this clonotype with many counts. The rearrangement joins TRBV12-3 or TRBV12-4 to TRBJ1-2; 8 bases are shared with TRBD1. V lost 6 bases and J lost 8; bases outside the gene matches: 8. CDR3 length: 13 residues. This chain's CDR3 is CASSLGQGMGYTF. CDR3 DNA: TGTGCCAGCAGCCTTGGACAGGGTATGGGCTACACCTTC.

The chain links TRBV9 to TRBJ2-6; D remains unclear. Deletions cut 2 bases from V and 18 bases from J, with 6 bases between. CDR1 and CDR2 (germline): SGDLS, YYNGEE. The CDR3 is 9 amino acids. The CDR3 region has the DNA TGTGCCAGCAGCGTTGCCGGGACTTTC. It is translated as CASSVAGTF.

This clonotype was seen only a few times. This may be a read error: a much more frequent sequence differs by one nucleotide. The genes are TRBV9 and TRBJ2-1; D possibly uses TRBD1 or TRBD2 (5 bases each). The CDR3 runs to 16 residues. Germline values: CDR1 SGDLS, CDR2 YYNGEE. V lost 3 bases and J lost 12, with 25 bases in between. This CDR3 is CASSAALGVVEDAQFF. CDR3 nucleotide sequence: TGTGCCAGCAGCGCGGCCCTGGGGGTCGTTGAGGATGCGCAGTTCTTC.

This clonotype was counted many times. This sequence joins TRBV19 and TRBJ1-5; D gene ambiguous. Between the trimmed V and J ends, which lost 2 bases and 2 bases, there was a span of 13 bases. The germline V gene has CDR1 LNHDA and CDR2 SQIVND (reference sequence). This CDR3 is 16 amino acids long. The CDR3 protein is CASSIRSGVGNQPQHF. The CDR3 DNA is TGTGCCAGTAGTATAAGGTCCGGGGTCGGCAATCAGCCCCAGCATTTT.

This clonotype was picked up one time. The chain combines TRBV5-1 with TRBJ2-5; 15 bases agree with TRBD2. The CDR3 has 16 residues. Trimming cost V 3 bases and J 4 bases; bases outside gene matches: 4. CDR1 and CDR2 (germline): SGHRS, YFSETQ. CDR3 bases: TGCGCCAGCAGCTACGGACTAGCGGGGGGGGGAGAGACCCAGTACTTC. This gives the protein CASSYGLAGGGETQYF.

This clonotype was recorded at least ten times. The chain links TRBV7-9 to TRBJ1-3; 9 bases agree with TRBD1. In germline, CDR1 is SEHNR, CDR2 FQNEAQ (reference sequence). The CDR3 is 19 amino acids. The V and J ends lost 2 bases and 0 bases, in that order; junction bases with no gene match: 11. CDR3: CASSLPTGGSLSSGNTIYF. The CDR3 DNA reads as TGTGCCAGCAGCTTACCTACAGGGGGCTCCTTAAGCTCTGGAAACACCATATATTTT.